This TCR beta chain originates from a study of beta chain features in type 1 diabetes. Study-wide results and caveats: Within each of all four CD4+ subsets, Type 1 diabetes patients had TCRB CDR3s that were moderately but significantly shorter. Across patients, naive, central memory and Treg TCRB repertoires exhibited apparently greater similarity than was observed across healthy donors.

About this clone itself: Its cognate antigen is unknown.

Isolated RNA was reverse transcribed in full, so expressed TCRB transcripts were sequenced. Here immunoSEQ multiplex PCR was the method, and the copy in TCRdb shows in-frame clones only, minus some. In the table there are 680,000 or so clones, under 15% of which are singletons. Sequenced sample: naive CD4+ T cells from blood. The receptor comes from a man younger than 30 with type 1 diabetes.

This CDR3 reads CASSQAPTGFDEAFF. Here the CDR3 DNA reads TGCGCCAGCAGCCAAGCCCCTACAGGGTTTGATGAAGCTTTCTTT. The chain recombines TRBV4-1 with TRBJ1-1, with a tentative D call TRBD1 (6 bases). The germline V gene encodes CDR1 MGHRA and CDR2 YSYEKL. CDR3 length: 15 amino acids. The ends were cut back, 1 base at V and 7 bases at J, with 16 bases in the middle.